This TCR beta chain was captured in a study of cytomegalovirus exposure and HLA in healthy donors. Use of 60 Vbeta and 13 Jbeta primers characterized the PCR. The data were produced by immunoSEQ multiplex PCR, yet TCRdb's version contains in-frame clones alone and is incomplete. The table shows some 98,000 clones, with 76% occurring only once. Source material: PBMCs. The TCR originated in a man in his forties in good health and CMV-seronegative.

The CDR3 bases are TGCGCCAGCAGCTCGTTCGGGACTAGCGAGAACACCGGGGAGCTGTTTTTT. Encoded protein: CASSSFGTSENTGELFF. The chain employs TRBV5-1 and TRBJ2-2, with 10 bases matching TRBD2. The CDR3 has 17 residues. In germline, CDR1 is SGHRS, CDR2 YFSETQ. V was clipped by 3 bases and J by 1 base; unmatched bases: 6.